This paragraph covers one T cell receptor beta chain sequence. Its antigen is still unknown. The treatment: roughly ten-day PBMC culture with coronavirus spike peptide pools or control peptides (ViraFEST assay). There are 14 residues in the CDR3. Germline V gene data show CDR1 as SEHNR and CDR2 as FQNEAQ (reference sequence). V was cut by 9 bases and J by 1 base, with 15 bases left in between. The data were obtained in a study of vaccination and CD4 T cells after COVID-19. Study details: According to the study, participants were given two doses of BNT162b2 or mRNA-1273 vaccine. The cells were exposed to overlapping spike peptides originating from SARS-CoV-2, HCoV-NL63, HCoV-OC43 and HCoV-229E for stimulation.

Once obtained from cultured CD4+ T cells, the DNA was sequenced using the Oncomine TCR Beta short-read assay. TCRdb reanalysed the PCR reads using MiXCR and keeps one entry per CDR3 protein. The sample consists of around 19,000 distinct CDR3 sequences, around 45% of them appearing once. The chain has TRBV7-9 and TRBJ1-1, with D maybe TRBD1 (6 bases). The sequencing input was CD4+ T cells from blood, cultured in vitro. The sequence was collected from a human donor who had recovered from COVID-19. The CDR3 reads CASLRGDGNTEAFF. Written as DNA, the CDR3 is TGTGCCAGTCTTAGGGGGGACGGGAACACTGAAGCTTTCTTT. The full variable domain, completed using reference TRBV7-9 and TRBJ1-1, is DTGVSQNPRHKITKRGQNVTFRCDPISEHNRLYWYRQTLGQGPEFLTYFQNEAQLEKSRLLSDRFSAERPKGSFSTLEIQRTEQGDSAMYLCASLRGDGNTEAFFGQGTRLTVV.